The 30 T cell receptor beta chains listed next were all sequenced from one sample in a study of Ad26.COV2.S vaccination and SARS-CoV-2 variants. The repertoire was sequenced with immunoSEQ multiplex PCR; TCRdb's copy has only in-frame clones and lacks some. The table shows some 340,000 clones, with around 85% occurring only once. Treatment specified: roughly 19 received Ad26.COV2.S at low or high dose, single or two shots; a few received placebo; per-sample allocation not given. Sampling happened 63 days after the first vaccine or placebo injection. This material consisted of peripheral blood, taken in a trial of Ad26.COV2.S vaccine versus placebo. These TCRs come from a person aged 18-60 years who received the Ad26.COV2.S COVID-19 vaccine or a placebo.

The chain recombines TRBV5-6 with TRBJ2-3, with no clear D. Germline V CDR1 and CDR2: SGHDT, YYEEEE. V was cut by 4 bases and J by 2 bases, with 14 bases left in between. This CDR3 is built from 15 residues. CDR3 protein: CASSLRALITDTQYF. Written as DNA, the CDR3 is TGTGCCAGCAGCCTCCGGGCCTTGATCACAGATACGCAGTATTTT.

The genes are TRBV7-9 and TRBJ1-4, with D maybe TRBD1 (6 bases). Germline assignment: CDR1 SEHNR and CDR2 FQNEAQ (reference sequence). The CDR3 runs 15 residues. Trimming removed 4 bases at V and 0 bases at J, with 9 bases between. The CDR3 DNA sequence: TGTGCCAGCAGCTCCAACAGGGCAACTAATGAAAAACTGTTTTTT. This codes for CASSSNRATNEKLFF. Looking up the rest from reference TRBV7-9 and TRBJ1-4 gives the full variable domain: DTGVSQNPRHKITKRGQNVTFRCDPISEHNRLYWYRQTLGQGPEFLTYFQNEAQLEKSRLLSDRFSAERPKGSFSTLEIQRTEQGDSAMYLCASSSNRATNEKLFFGSGTQLSVL.

This clone was observed a few times. The rearrangement links TRBV24-1 to TRBJ2-7; D is unresolved. The V gene lost 9 bases and the J gene lost 1 base, with 6 bases spanning the gap. The CDR3 has 11 amino acids. Germline CDR1 KGHDR, CDR2 SFDVKD. DNA of the CDR3: TGTGCCACCGGGAATTCCTACGAGCAGTACTTC. Amino acids: CATGNSYEQYF.

The chain combines TRBV5-1 with TRBJ2-4; TRBD2 matches at 15 bases. Germline V CDR1 and CDR2: SGHRS, YFSETQ. CDR3 length: 16 residues. The J segment lost 9 bases and the V segment lost 4 bases, leaving 8 bases of the junction unmatched. In DNA, the CDR3 is TGCGCCAGCAGCACAGGGACTAGCGGGGGGCAAAGCATTCAGTACTTC. It specifies CASSTGTSGGQSIQYF.

This clone appeared many times. At one end, the junction sequence differs from germline, possibly due to a read error. The chain carries TRBV11-2 and TRBJ1-2, with D tentatively TRBD1 (5 bases). CDR1 SGHAT and CDR2 FQNNGV come from the germline V gene. The CDR3 is 12 residues long. The DNA of the CDR3 is TGTGCCAGCAGCTTGGATCGTCTCCCGGGGGCCTTC. It encodes CASSLDRLPGAF.

The chain employs TRBV3-1 (or the pseudogene TRBV3-2) and TRBJ2-5; TRBD2 is a possible D gene (6 bases). The germline CDR1 and CDR2 sequences are LGHDT and YNNKEL (reference sequence). Trimming removed 4 bases from V and 5 bases from J, with 14 bases in between. CDR3 size: 14 residues. The CDR3 region is CASSPSGGLETQYF. For the CDR3, the DNA is TGTGCCAGCAGCCCGAGCGGAGGGTTGGAGACCCAGTACTTC.

The chain combines TRBV12-5 with TRBJ2-4; 10 bases are a match to TRBD1. Per the germline V gene, CDR1 is LGHNT and CDR2 is FRNRAP. This CDR3 spans 16 amino acids. After removal of 0 bases from V and 6 bases from J, the junction contained 5 bases not matched to a gene. The CDR3 reads CASGLVTGQGGNIQYF. The CDR3 DNA sequence: TGTGCTAGTGGTTTGGTTACAGGACAGGGGGGAAACATTCAGTACTTC.

This clone was recorded a few times. This chain joins TRBV25-1 and TRBJ1-1, with D possibly being TRBD1 (5 bases). This CDR3 comprises 15 residues. The V gene lost 5 bases and the J gene lost 6 bases, with 19 bases spanning the gap. CDR1 is MGHDK and CDR2 is SYGVNS in the germline V gene. The CDR3 protein is CASSTSRTGDAEAFF. Written as DNA, the CDR3 is TGTGCCAGCAGTACGTCCAGGACGGGGGACGCTGAAGCTTTCTTT.

This clone was picked up a small number of times. This rearrangement joins TRBV2 to TRBJ1-1, with D possibly matching TRBD1 (5 bases). The V gene lost 4 bases and the J gene lost 0 bases, with 6 bases spanning the gap. The CDR3 sequence is 13 residues long. CDR1 and CDR2 from the germline V gene are SNHLY and FYNNEI. CDR3 amino acids: CASSAGVNTEAFF. CDR3 DNA sequence: TGTGCCAGCAGTGCGGGGGTGAACACTGAAGCTTTCTTT.

This chain uses TRBV19 with TRBJ2-2; 8 nucleotides agree with TRBD2. The length of the CDR3 is 15 residues. CDR1 is LNHDA and CDR2 is SQIVND in the germline V gene (reference sequence). Losses at the gene ends were 7 bases for V and 4 bases for J; bases not matched to a gene: 8. The CDR3 loop reads CASNPGGAATGELFF. CDR3 coding DNA: TGTGCCAGTAATCCGGGGGGGGCGGCCACCGGGGAGCTGTTTTTT.

This rearrangement joins TRBV28 to TRBJ1-2; D possibly corresponds to TRBD1 (5 bases). The CDR3 loop spans 14 amino acids. The V gene lost 4 bases and the J gene lost 4 bases, with 13 bases spanning the gap. Germline assignment: CDR1 MDHEN and CDR2 SYDVKM. This chain's CDR3 is CASSSTDRVYGYTF. In DNA, the CDR3 is TGTGCCAGCAGTTCAACCGACAGAGTCTATGGCTACACCTTC.

The CDR3 protein is CASSFSTVDYTF. The CDR3 bases are TGTGCCAGCAGCTTTTCGACCGTTGACTACACCTTC. The chain carries TRBV7-9 and TRBJ1-2; D unresolved. V lost 3 bases and J 10 bases, leaving 12 bases between the germline ends. This CDR3 is built from 12 residues. Germline V gene sequence: CDR1 SEHNR, CDR2 FQNEAQ (reference sequence).

This clone was counted a few times. The rearrangement links TRBV28 to TRBJ1-2; 9 positions agree with TRBD1. V shed 2 bases and J 8 bases; nucleotides not matched to a gene: 6. There are 14 residues in the CDR3. In germline, CDR1 is MDHEN, CDR2 SYDVKM. CDR3 nucleotide sequence: TGTGCCAGCAGTTTAGCACAGGGGGCCTTCGGCTACACCTTC. Translated, it gives CASSLAQGAFGYTF.

V and J are TRBV2 and TRBJ2-3; D uncertain. The CDR3 length is 14 residues. V lost 10 bases and J 4 bases, leaving 18 bases between the germline ends. Germline V lookup: CDR1 SNHLY, CDR2 FYNNEI. The CDR3 bases are TGTGCCACTAAAGACCCCGGCCGTGCAGATACGCAGTATTTT. Translated: CATKDPGRADTQYF.

V and J are TRBV18 and TRBJ2-3, with 8 bases identical to TRBD2. The CDR3 spans 16 residues. Unmatched junction bases numbered 11, after V lost 6 bases and J lost 3 bases. Germline CDR1 is KGHSH and CDR2 is LQKENI. As DNA, the CDR3 is TGTGCCAGCTCCCCTCCGGGGGGGGCCCCTACAGATACGCAGTATTTT. It encodes CASSPPGGAPTDTQYF.

This sequence joins TRBV18 and TRBJ1-1; D is unclear. Germline values: CDR1 KGHSH, CDR2 LQKENI. V dropped 3 bases and J dropped 11 bases, with 25 bases sitting between them. The CDR3 length is 16 residues. The CDR3 coding sequence is TGTGCCAGCTCACCGCGCCCGTGGACGGATGACCTTGGGGCTTTCTTT. This sequence encodes CASSPRPWTDDLGAFF.

The chain employs TRBV25-1 and TRBJ2-3; D unclear. V was shortened by 6 bases and J by 0 bases, with 10 bases between the two germline ends. The CDR3 spans 14 residues. Germline assignment: CDR1 MGHDK and CDR2 SYGVNS. DNA for the CDR3: TGTGCCAGCAGGAACGTTCTTAGCACAGATACGCAGTATTTT. Its translation: CASRNVLSTDTQYF.

The CDR3, as DNA: TGTGCCAGTACCGCGCCGGGACAGGGGTCTGGAAACACCATATATTTT. Residues: CASTAPGQGSGNTIYF. V gene TRBV19 combines with J gene TRBJ1-3, with 10 bases matching TRBD1. Germline CDR1 reads LNHDA; CDR2 reads SQIVND (reference sequence). The CDR3 is made up of 16 amino acids. V shed 7 bases, J shed 1 base, and the junction held 7 bases outside the gene matches.

The chain employs TRBV5-4 and TRBJ1-2; 7 bases fit TRBD1. Germline assignment: CDR1 SGHNT and CDR2 YYREEE (reference sequence). CDR3 length: 16 amino acids. V dropped 1 base and J dropped 2; count of bases not matched to a gene: 8. In DNA form, the CDR3 reads TGTGCCAGCAGCTTGCCCAGGGGGGGGAAAAACTATGGCTACACCTTC. This encodes CASSLPRGGKNYGYTF.

This chain uses TRBV28 with TRBJ1-5, with 9 bases lining up with TRBD1. The germline V gene has CDR1 MDHEN and CDR2 SYDVKM. The junction had 6 bases not matched to a gene; V was cut back by 5 bases and J by 4 bases. The CDR3 is 15 residues long. CDR3 loop: CASSVTTGGNQPQHF. In DNA, the CDR3 is TGTGCCAGCAGTGTTACGACAGGGGGAAATCAGCCCCAGCATTTT.

This chain joins TRBV10-3 and TRBJ1-5, with a tentative D call TRBD1 (5 bases). Looked up from germline, CDR1 is ENHRY and CDR2 is SYGVKD. This CDR3 has 14 residues. V was clipped by 0 bases and J by 6 bases, with 9 bases between them. The CDR3 loop reads CAISESRRGQPQHF. CDR3 nucleotide sequence: TGTGCCATCAGTGAGTCTCGTAGGGGTCAGCCCCAGCATTTT.

This clone was found a few times. Other DNA sequences in the same sample also yield this CDR3. The chain links TRBV3-1 (or the pseudogene TRBV3-2) to TRBJ1-1, with 11 bases aligning to TRBD1. Losses at the gene ends were 4 bases for V and 4 bases for J; bases not matched to a gene: 2. Germline CDR1 and CDR2: LGHDT and YNNKEL (reference sequence). This CDR3 is 14 amino acids long. The CDR3 protein is CASSLGTGGTEAFF. The DNA of the CDR3 is TGTGCCAGCAGCCTAGGGACAGGGGGCACTGAAGCTTTCTTT.

Comments on this clone: Within the sample, other DNA sequences also encode this same CDR3. The chain links TRBV9 to TRBJ2-1; a possible D gene is TRBD1 (5 bases). CDR3 length equals 14 residues. Germline lookup yields CDR1 SGDLS and CDR2 YYNGEE. Between the trimmed V and J ends, which lost 1 base and 0 bases, there was a span of 5 bases. CDR3 in amino acids: CASSVQGSYNEQFF. The CDR3 DNA is TGTGCCAGCAGCGTACAGGGCTCCTACAATGAGCAGTTCTTC.

The V call is TRBV4-2, the J call TRBJ2-7; 8 positions match TRBD2. Looked up from germline, CDR1 is LGHNA and CDR2 is YNFKEQ. The CDR3 runs 14 residues. V lost 6 bases and J lost 5; bases outside the gene matches: 9. CDR3 nucleotide sequence: TGTGCCAGCAGACGGGGGGGGATGAGCGACGAGCAGTACTTC. This sequence encodes CASRRGGMSDEQYF.

The genes are TRBV5-5 and TRBJ1-3; no clear D gene. Germline CDR1 SGHKS, CDR2 YYEKEE (reference sequence). Trimming pared 1 base from V and 4 bases from J, leaving 12 bases between. This CDR3 contains 15 residues. CDR3 region: CASSLLAETGNTIYF. CDR3 in DNA: TGTGCCAGCAGCTTGCTGGCAGAGACAGGAAACACCATATATTTT.

This chain connects TRBV10-3 to TRBJ2-1; 10 nucleotides agree with TRBD2. CDR3 length: 17 residues. Trimming removed 8 bases from V and 0 bases from J; junction bases left unmatched: 10. CDR1 is ENHRY, CDR2 SYGVKD, per germline. This chain's CDR3 is CAIRVAGGSGSYNEQFF. The CDR3 DNA is TGTGCCATCCGTGTAGCGGGGGGCTCCGGCTCCTACAATGAGCAGTTCTTC.

This chain joins TRBV27 and TRBJ1-2, with 9 bases fitting TRBD1. From germline, CDR1 is MNHEY and CDR2 SMNVEV (reference sequence). The CDR3 loop spans 14 amino acids. The V segment lost 6 bases and the J segment 12 bases; nucleotides outside the gene matches: 14. The CDR3 region is CASRPTGTGPQNTF. CDR3 DNA: TGTGCCAGCAGGCCCACCGGGACAGGGCCCCAGAACACCTTC.

The rearrangement joins TRBV5-4 to TRBJ1-1; no firm D call. Trimming removed 0 bases from V and 1 base from J, with 10 bases in between. Germline V CDR1 and CDR2: SGHNT, YYREEE (reference sequence). The CDR3 covers 15 residues. As DNA, the CDR3 is TGTGCCAGCAGCTTGGTGAAGGACGGGAACACTGAAGCTTTCTTT. Translated, it gives CASSLVKDGNTEAFF.

V gene TRBV5-8 combines with J gene TRBJ1-1; 10 bases align to TRBD1. The CDR3 extends over 15 amino acids. CDR1 is SGHTS, CDR2 YDEGEE, per germline. V shed 4 bases, J shed 2 bases, and the junction held 5 bases outside the gene matches. The CDR3, as DNA: TGTGCCAGCAGCACGGGACAGGGGATCAACACTGAAGCTTTCTTT. This codes for CASSTGQGINTEAFF. The full variable domain, in which reference TRBV5-8 and TRBJ1-1 provide the parts outside the CDR3, is EAGVTQSPTHLIKTRGQQATLRCSPISGHTSVYWYQQALGLGLQFLLWYDEGEERNRGNFPPRFSGRQFPNYSSELNVNALELEDSALYLCASSTGQGINTEAFFGQGTRLTVV.

This chain joins TRBV2 and TRBJ2-5, with unresolved D. CDR1 SNHLY and CDR2 FYNNEI come from the germline V gene. Between the trimmed V and J ends, which lost 8 bases and 5 bases, there was a span of 6 bases. The CDR3 is 10 amino acids. CDR3 DNA sequence: TGTGCCAGCGCCGTGGAGACCCAGTACTTC. Its protein product is CASAVETQYF. Filled out from reference TRBV2 and TRBJ2-5, the complete variable domain reads EPEVTQTPSHQVTQMGQEVILRCVPISNHLYFYWYRQILGQKVEFLVSFYNNEISEKSEIFDDQFSVERPDGSNFTLKIRSTKLEDSAMYFCASAVETQYFGPGTRLLVL.